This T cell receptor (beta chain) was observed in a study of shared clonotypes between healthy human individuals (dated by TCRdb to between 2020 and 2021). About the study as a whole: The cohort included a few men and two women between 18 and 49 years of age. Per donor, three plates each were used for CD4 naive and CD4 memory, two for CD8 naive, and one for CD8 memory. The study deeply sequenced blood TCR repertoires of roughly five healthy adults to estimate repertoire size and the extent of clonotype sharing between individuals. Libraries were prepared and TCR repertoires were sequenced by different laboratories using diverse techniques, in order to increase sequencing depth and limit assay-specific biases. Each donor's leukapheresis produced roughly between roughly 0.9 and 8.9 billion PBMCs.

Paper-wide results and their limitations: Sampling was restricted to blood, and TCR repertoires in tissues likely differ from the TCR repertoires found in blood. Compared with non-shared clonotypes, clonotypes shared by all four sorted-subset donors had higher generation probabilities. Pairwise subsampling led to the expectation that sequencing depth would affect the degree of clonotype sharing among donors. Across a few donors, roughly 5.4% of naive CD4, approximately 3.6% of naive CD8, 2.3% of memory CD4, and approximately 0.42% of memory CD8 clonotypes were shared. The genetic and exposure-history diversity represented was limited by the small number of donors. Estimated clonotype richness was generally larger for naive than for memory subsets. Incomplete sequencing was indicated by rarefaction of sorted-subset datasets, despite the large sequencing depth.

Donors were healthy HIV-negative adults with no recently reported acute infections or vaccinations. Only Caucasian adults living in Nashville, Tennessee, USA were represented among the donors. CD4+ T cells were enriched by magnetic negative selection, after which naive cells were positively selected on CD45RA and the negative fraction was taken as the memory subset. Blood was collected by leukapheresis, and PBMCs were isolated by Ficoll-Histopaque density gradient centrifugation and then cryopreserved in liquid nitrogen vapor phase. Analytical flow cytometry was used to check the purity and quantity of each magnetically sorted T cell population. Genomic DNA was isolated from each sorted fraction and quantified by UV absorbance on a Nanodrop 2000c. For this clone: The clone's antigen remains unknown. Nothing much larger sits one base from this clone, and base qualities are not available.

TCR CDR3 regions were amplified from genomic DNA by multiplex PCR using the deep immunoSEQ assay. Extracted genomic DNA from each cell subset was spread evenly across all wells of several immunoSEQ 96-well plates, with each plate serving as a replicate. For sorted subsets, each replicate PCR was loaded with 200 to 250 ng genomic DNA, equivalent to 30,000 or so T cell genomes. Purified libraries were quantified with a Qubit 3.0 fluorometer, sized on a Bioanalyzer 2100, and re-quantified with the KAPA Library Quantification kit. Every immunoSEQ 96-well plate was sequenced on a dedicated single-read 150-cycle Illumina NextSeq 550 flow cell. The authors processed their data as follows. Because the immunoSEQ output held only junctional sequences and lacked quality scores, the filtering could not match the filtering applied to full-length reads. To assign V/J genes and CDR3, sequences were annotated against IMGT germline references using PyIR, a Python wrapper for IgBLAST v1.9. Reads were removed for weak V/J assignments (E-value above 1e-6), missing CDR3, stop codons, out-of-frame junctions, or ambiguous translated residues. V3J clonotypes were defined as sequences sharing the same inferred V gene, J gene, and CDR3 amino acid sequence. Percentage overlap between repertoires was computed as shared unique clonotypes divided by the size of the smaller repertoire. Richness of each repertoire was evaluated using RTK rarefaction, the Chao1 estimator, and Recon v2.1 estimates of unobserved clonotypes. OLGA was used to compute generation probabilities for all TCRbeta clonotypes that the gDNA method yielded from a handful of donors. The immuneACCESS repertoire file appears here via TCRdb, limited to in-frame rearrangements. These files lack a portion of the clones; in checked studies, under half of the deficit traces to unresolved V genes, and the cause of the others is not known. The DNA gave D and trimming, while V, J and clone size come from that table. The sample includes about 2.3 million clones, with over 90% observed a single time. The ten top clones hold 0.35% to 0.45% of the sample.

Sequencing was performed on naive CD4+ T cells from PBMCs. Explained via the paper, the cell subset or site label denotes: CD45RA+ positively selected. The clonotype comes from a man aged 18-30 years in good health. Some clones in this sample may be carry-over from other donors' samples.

The CDR3 loop reads CASSIPTGAQYF. The DNA sequence follows: TGTGCCAGTAGTATACCGACAGGGGCGCAGTATTTT. In this chain, TRBV19 is recombined with TRBJ2-3; the junction holds 8 bases that match TRBD1. The CDR3 numbers 12 residues from cysteine through phenylalanine. The kept DNA is CDR3 alone, 36 bases in frame from the first base. The germline V end is reduced by 2 bases and the J end by 10 bases; junction bases left unmatched: 2. CDR1 and CDR2 (LNHDA, SQIVND) derive from the germline V gene (reference sequence).